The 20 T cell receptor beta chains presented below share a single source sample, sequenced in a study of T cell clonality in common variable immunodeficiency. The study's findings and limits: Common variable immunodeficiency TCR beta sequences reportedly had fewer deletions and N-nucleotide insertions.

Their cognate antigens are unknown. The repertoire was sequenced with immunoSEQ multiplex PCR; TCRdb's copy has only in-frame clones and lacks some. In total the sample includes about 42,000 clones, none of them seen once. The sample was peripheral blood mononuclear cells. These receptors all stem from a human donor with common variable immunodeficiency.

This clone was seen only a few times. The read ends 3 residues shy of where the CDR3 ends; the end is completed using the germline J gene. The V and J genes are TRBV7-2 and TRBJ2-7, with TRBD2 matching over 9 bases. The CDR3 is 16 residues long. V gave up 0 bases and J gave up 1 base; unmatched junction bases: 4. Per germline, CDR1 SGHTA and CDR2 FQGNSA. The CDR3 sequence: CASSLAHSGGSYEQYF. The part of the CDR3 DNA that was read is TGTGCCAGCAGCTTAGCCCATAGCGGGGGTTCCTACGAG. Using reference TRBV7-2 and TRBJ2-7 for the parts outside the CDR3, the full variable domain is GAGVSQSPSNKVTEKGKDVELRCDPISGHTALYWYRQSLGQGLEFLIYFQGNSAPDKSGLPSDRFSAERTGGSVSTLTIQRTQQEDSAVYLCASSLAHSGGSYEQYFGPGTRLTVT.

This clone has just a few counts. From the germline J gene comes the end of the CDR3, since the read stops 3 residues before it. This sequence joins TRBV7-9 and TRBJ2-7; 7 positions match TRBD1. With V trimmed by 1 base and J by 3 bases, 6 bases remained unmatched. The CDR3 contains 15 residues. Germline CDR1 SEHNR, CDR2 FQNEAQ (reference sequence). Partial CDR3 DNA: TGTGCCAGCAGCTTAGGGGCAGGGGGTCACTACGAG. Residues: CASSLGAGGHYE. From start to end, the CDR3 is CASSLGAGGHYEQYF.

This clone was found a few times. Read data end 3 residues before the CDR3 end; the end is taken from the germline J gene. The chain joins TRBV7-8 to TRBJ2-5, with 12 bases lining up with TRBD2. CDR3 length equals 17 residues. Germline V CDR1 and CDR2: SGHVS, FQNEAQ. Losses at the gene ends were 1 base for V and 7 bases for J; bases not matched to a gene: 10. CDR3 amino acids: CASSLGGTSGPDATQYF. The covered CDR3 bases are TGTGCCAGCAGCTTAGGGGGGACTAGCGGGCCGGATGCGACC. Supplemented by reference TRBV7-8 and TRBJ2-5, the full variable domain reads GAGVSQSPRYKVAKRGQDVALRCDPISGHVSLFWYQQALGQGPEFLTYFQNEAQLDKSGLPSDRFFAERPEGSVSTLKIQRTQQEDSAVYLCASSLGGTSGPDATQYFGPGTRLLVL.

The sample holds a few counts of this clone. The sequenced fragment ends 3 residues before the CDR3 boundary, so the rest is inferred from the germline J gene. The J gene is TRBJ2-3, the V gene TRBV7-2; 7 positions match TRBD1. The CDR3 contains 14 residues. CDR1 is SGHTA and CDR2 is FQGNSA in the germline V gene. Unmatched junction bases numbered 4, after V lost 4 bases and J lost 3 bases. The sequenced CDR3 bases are TGTGCCAGCAGCTCGCTACAGGGGACAGATACG. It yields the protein CASSSLQGTDT. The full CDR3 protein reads CASSSLQGTDTQYF.

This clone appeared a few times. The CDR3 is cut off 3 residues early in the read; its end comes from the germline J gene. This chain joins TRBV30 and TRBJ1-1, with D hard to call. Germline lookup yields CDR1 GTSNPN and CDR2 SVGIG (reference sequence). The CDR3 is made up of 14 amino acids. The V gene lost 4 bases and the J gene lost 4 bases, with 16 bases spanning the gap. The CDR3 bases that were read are TGTGCCTGGAATCCGGGGATCCCTTCCACTGAA. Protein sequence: CAWNPGIPSTE. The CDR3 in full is CAWNPGIPSTEAFF.

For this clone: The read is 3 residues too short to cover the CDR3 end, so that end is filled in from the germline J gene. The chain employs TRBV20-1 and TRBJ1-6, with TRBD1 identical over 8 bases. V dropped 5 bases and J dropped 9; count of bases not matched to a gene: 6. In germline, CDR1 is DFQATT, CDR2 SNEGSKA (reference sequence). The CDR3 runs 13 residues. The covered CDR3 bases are TGCAGTGCTGGACAGGGATCCGTTTCACCC. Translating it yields CSAGQGSVSP. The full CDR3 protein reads CSAGQGSVSPLHF.

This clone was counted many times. CDR3 bases read: TGCAGCGTAGGACAGGGGTCAGATACG. Translation gives CSVGQGSDT. In full, the CDR3 reads CSVGQGSDTQYF. This chain connects TRBV29-1 to TRBJ2-3, with 9 positions matching TRBD1. Read data end 3 residues before the CDR3 end; the end is taken from the germline J gene. V was pared by 6 bases and J by 4 bases, with 2 bases of the junction left unmatched. The germline V gene encodes CDR1 SQVTM and CDR2 ANQGSEA. The CDR3 runs 12 residues.

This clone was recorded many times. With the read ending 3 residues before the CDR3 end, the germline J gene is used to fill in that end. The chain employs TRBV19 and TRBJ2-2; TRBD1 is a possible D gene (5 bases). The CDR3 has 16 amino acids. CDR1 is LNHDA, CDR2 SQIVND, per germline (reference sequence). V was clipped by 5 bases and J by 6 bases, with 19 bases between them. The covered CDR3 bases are TGTGCCAGTAGTGTATCCCTCAGGACACTTTCCGGGGAG. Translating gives CASSVSLRTLSGE. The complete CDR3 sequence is CASSVSLRTLSGELFF.

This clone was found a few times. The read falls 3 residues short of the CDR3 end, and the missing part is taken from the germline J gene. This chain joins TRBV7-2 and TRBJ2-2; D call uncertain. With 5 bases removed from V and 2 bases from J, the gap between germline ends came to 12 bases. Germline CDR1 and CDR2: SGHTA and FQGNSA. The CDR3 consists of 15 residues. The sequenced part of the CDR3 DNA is TGTGCCAGCAGCCCCGTCGAGGCCAACACCGGGGAG. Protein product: CASSPVEANTGE. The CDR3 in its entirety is CASSPVEANTGELFF. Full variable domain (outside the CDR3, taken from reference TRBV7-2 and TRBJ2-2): GAGVSQSPSNKVTEKGKDVELRCDPISGHTALYWYRQSLGQGLEFLIYFQGNSAPDKSGLPSDRFSAERTGGSVSTLTIQRTQQEDSAVYLCASSPVEANTGELFFGEGSRLTVL.

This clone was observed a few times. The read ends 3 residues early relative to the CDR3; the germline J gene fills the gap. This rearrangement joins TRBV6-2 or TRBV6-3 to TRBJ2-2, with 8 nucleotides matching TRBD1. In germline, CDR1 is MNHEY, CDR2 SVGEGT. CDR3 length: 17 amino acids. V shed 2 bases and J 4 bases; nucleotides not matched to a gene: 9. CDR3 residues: CASSYLAGGRGTGELFF. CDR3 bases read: TGTGCCAGCAGTTACCTGGCAGGGGGCAGGGGCACCGGGGAG.

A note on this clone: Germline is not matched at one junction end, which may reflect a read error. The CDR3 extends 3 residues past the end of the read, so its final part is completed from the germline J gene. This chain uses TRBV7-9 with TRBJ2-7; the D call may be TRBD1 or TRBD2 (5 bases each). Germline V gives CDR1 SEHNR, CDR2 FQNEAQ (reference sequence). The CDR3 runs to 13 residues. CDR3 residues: CSSSLRGAYEQYF. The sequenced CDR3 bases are TGTTCCAGCAGCTTAAGGGGAGCCTACGAG.

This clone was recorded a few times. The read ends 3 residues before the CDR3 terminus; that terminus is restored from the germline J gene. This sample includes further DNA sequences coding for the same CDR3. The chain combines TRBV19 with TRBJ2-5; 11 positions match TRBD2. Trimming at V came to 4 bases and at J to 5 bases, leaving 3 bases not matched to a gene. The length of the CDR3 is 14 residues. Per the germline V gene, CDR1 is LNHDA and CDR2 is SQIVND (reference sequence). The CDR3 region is CASSRLAGRETQYF. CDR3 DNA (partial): TGTGCCAGTAGTAGACTAGCGGGACGGGAGACC.

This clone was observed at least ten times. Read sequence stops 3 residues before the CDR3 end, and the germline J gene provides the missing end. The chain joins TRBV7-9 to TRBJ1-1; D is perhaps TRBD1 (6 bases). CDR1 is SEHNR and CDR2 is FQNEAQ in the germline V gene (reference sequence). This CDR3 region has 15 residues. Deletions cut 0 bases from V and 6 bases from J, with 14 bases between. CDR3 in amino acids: CASSLAVTGRPEAFF. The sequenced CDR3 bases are TGTGCCAGCAGCTTAGCCGTTACAGGGAGGCCTGAA.

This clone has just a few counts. Here the CDR3 reads CASSYQGLAGDEQFF. The CDR3 bases that were read are TGTGCCAGCAGTTACCAAGGACTAGCGGGGGATGAG. The rearrangement joins TRBV6-2 or TRBV6-3 to TRBJ2-1; 13 nucleotides line up with TRBD2. The read comes to an end 3 residues before the CDR3 does, leaving the germline J gene to fill in the end. Losses at the gene ends were 2 bases for V and 8 bases for J; bases not matched to a gene: 3. Germline V gene data show CDR1 as MNHEY and CDR2 as SVGEGT. The CDR3 has 15 amino acids.

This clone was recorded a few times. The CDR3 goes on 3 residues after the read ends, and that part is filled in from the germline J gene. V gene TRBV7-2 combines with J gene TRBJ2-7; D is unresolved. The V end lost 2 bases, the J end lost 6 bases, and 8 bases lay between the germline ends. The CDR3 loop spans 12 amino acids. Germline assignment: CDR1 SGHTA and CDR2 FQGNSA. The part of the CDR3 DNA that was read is TGTGCCAGCAGCTTACTTTACGGCGAG. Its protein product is CASSLLYGE. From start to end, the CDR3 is CASSLLYGEQYF.

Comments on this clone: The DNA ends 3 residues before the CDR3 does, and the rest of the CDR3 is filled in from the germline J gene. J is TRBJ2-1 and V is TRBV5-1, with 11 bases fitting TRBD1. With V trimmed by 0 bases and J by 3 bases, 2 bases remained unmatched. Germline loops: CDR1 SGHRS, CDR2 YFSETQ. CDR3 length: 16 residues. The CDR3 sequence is CASSLGGTGGYNEQFF. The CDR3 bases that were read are TGCGCCAGCAGCTTGGGGGGGACAGGGGGCTACAATGAG.

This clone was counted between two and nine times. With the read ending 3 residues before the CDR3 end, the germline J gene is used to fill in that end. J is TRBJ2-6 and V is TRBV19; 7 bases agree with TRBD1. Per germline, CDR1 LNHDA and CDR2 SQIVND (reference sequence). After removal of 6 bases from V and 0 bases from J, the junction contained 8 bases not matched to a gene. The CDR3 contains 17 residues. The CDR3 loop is CASSPGQSFSGANVLTF. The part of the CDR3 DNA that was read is TGTGCCAGTAGCCCGGGACAGAGTTTCTCTGGGGCCAACGTC. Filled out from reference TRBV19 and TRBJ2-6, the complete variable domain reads DGGITQSPKYLFRKEGQNVTLSCEQNLNHDAMYWYRQDPGQGLRLIYYSQIVNDFQKGDIAEGYSVSREKKESFPLTVTSAQKNPTAFYLCASSPGQSFSGANVLTFGAGSRLTVL.

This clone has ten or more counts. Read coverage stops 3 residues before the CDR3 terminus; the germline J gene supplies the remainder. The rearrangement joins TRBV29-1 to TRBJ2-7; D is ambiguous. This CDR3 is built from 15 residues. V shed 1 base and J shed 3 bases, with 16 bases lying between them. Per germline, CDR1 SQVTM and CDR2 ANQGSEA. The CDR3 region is CSVEGQSGSLYEQYF. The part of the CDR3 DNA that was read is TGCAGCGTTGAAGGCCAATCAGGATCCCTCTACGAG.

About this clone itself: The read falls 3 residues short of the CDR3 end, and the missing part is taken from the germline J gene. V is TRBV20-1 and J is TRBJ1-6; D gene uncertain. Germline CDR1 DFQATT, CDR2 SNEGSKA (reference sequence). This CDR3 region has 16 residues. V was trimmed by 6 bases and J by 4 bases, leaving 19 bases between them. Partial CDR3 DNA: TGCAGTGCGACGGACCCGGGGTGGCGGTATAATTCACCC. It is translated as CSATDPGWRYNSP. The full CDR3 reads CSATDPGWRYNSPLHF.

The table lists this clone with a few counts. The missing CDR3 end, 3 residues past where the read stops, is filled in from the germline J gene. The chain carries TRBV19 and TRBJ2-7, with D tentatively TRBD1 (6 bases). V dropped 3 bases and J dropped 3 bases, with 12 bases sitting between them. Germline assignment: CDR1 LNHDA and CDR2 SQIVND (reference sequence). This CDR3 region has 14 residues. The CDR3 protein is CASSIQRGGYEQYF. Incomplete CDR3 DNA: TGTGCCAGTAGTATCCAACGAGGGGGCTACGAG.